The T cell receptor (beta chain) described here comes from a study of CD8 T cells in Susac syndrome. Sequencing of TCR beta was undertaken in CD8+ and CD4+ T cells derived from blood. Bulk CD8+ and CD4+ cells came from magnetic negative isolation; CD8+ TEMRA by FACS. After extraction with the RNeasy kit, roughly 0.45 to 1 ug of the RNA was reverse transcribed using random hexamers. It was immunoSEQ multiplex PCR that amplified TCR beta CDR3 across 54 Vbeta and 13 Jbeta. Via MiXCR, TCRdb re-called the immunoSEQ multiplex PCR reads, giving one row per CDR3 protein. This sample has roughly 80,000 distinct CDR3 sequences, with approximately 94% found just once. Germline CDR1 SGHVS, CDR2 FNYEAQ. Unmatched junction bases numbered 6, after V lost 6 bases and J lost 4 bases. The length of the CDR3 is 16 residues.

This receptor was obtained from a human donor in good health. The source material was CD8+ T cells from PBMCs. The chain is built from TRBV7-6 and TRBJ2-2; 12 nucleotides line up with TRBD2. For the CDR3, the DNA is TGTGCCAGCAGACTACTAGCGGGAGGATCCACCGGGGAGCTGTTTTTT. This gives the protein CASRLLAGGSTGELFF. The variable domain in full, completed from reference TRBV7-6 and TRBJ2-2, reads GAGVSQSPRYKVTKRGQDVALRCDPISGHVSLYWYRQALGQGPEFLTYFNYEAQQDKSGLPNDRFSAERPEGSISTLTIQRTEQRDSAMYRCASRLLAGGSTGELFFGEGSRLTVL.